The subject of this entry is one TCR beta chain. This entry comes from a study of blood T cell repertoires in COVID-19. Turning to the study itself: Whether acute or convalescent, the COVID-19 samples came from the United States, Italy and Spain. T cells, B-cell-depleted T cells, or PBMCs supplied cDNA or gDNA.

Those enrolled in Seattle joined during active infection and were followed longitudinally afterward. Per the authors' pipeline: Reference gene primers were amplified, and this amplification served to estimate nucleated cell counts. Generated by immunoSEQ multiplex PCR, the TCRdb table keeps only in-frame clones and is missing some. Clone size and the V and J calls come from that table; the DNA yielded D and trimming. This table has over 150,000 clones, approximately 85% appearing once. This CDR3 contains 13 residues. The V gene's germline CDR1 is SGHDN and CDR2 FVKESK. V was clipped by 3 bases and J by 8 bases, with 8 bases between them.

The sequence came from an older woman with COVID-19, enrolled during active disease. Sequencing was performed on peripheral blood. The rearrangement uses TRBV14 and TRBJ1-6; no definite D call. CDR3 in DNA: TGTGCCAGCAGCCACTTATTTGATTCACCCCTCCACTTT. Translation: CASSHLFDSPLHF.